This T cell receptor beta chain was obtained from a study of blood T cell repertoires in COVID-19. Germline CDR1 SGHNT, CDR2 YENEEA. The CDR3 has 12 amino acids. Trimming removed 1 base at V and 8 bases at J, with 6 bases between. Authors' data handling: Amplification with reference gene primers provided the estimates of nucleated cell counts. Measured with immunoSEQ multiplex PCR; TCRdb has only the in-frame clones, and not every one. V, J and clone size derive from that table, while D and trimming were established from the DNA sequence. The sample holds under 300,000 clones, about 89% seen once. The genes are TRBV11-3 and TRBJ2-1, with D unclear. This sequence originates from a woman aged 18-29 years who had recovered from COVID-19. The material sequenced was PBMCs or T cells enriched from blood (not recorded which). CDR3 protein: CASSLGSYEQFF. Here the CDR3 DNA reads TGTGCCAGCAGCTTAGGTTCATATGAGCAGTTCTTC.